The rows below give T cell receptor beta chains drawn from one sample of a study of T cell responses to AZD1222 COVID-19 vaccine. Profiled with immunoSEQ multiplex PCR; TCRdb holds only in-frame clones, not every one. Of 150,000 to 160,000 clones detected, 90% to 95% appear once; the ten largest clones hold over 1.2%. Sequenced material: peripheral blood, taken 28 days after the second AZD1222 dose. All receptors come from an adult who received the AZD1222 COVID-19 vaccine. CDR3s include the opening cysteine and the closing phenylalanine or tryptophan. The D gene is left open where the match is weak. Clone size is shown for a subset of rows, as once, few, many or a class of expanded clone.

j_gene: TRBJ2-7
d_gene: .
v_gene: TRBV7-9
abundance: .
CDR3nt: TGTGCCAGCAGCTGGGGGGAGGTCTCCTACGAGCAGTACTTC
CDR3aa: CASSWGEVSYEQYF

j_gene: TRBJ1-2
d_gene: .
v_gene: TRBV19
abundance: .
CDR3nt: TGTGCCAGTAGTCCCTCAAGACAGTACCGCCCCGTGAACTATGGCTACACCTTC
CDR3aa: CASSPSRQYRPVNYGYTF

j_gene: TRBJ2-7
d_gene: .
v_gene: TRBV7-9
abundance: .
CDR3nt: TGTGCCAGCAGCCGTAAGCCCTACGAGCAGTACTTC
CDR3aa: CASSRKPYEQYF

j_gene: TRBJ2-7
d_gene: .
v_gene: TRBV5-1
abundance: .
CDR3nt: TGCGCCAGCAGCTTTACCAGGGGCCCCGACTACGAGCAGTACTTC
CDR3aa: CASSFTRGPDYEQYF

j_gene: TRBJ1-3
d_gene: TRBD1
v_gene: TRBV28
abundance: .
CDR3nt: TGTGCCAGCAGACCTACAGGGGGTGGTGGAAACACCATATATTTT
CDR3aa: CASRPTGGGGNTIYF

j_gene: TRBJ1-4
d_gene: TRBD1
v_gene: TRBV4-1
abundance: .
CDR3nt: TGCGCCAGCAGCCGAAATCCGGGACAGCCTAATGAAAAACTGTTTTTT
CDR3aa: CASSRNPGQPNEKLFF

j_gene: TRBJ1-2
d_gene: .
v_gene: TRBV12-3/TRBV12-4
abundance: .
CDR3nt: TGTGCCAGCAGTTCGTGGGGTTATGGCTACACCTTC
CDR3aa: CASSSWGYGYTF

j_gene: TRBJ2-3
d_gene: .
v_gene: TRBV15
abundance: .
CDR3nt: TGTGCCACCAGCAGGGAAGCGACAGGAAGCACAGATACGCAGTATTTT
CDR3aa: CATSREATGSTDTQYF

j_gene: TRBJ1-1
d_gene: .
v_gene: TRBV11-2
abundance: .
CDR3nt: TGTGCCAGCCAGCGGGGGCCCACTGAAGCTTTCTTT
CDR3aa: CASQRGPTEAFF

j_gene: TRBJ1-4
d_gene: TRBD1
v_gene: TRBV9
abundance: .
CDR3nt: TGTGCCAGCAGCACCCAGGGGGCTTCAACTAATGAAAAACTGTTTTTT
CDR3aa: CASSTQGASTNEKLFF

j_gene: TRBJ1-2
d_gene: TRBD1
v_gene: TRBV6-5
abundance: .
CDR3nt: TGTGCCAGCAGCGTGCCAGGGGGGGGCTATGGCTACACCTTC
CDR3aa: CASSVPGGGYGYTF

j_gene: TRBJ1-2
d_gene: TRBD1
v_gene: TRBV5-1
abundance: .
CDR3nt: TGCGCCAGCAGCCCCGGACAGGGGGGCTACACCTTC
CDR3aa: CASSPGQGGYTF

j_gene: TRBJ1-6
d_gene: .
v_gene: TRBV5-1
abundance: .
CDR3nt: TGCGCCAGCAGCCCGGACCGCGGTGGAGGGCGTTCACCCCTCCACTTT
CDR3aa: CASSPDRGGGRSPLHF

j_gene: TRBJ1-5
d_gene: TRBD1
v_gene: TRBV6-6
abundance: .
CDR3nt: TGTGCCAGCAGTCATTTTTACCTTCGGACAGGCTCCAATCAGCCCCAGCATTTT
CDR3aa: CASSHFYLRTGSNQPQHF

j_gene: TRBJ2-7
d_gene: .
v_gene: TRBV3-1/TRBV3-2
abundance: .
CDR3nt: TGTGCCAGCAGCCAAGGTTGGAGCGAGCAGTACTTC
CDR3aa: CASSQGWSEQYF

j_gene: TRBJ2-2
d_gene: TRBD1
v_gene: TRBV5-1
abundance: .
CDR3nt: TGCGCCAGCAGCACCGGGACAGGGGGCACCGGGGAGCTGTTTTTT
CDR3aa: CASSTGTGGTGELFF

j_gene: TRBJ1-4
d_gene: TRBD1
v_gene: TRBV29-1
abundance: .
CDR3nt: TGCAGCGTCCCTGGACAGGGGGGCGCAGGAAAACTGTTTTTT
CDR3aa: CSVPGQGGAGKLFF

j_gene: TRBJ1-4
d_gene: .
v_gene: TRBV12-3/TRBV12-4
abundance: .
CDR3nt: TGTGCCAGCAGTTTAGCGCACGAAAAACTGTTTTTT
CDR3aa: CASSLAHEKLFF

j_gene: TRBJ1-3
d_gene: TRBD1
v_gene: TRBV19
abundance: few
CDR3nt: TGTGCCAGTAGTTTATCCGGGACAGGGAAAGCTGGAAACACCATATATTTT
CDR3aa: CASSLSGTGKAGNTIYF

j_gene: TRBJ1-6
d_gene: .
v_gene: TRBV7-3
abundance: .
CDR3nt: TGTGCCAGCAGCGTTGCAGGGTTTCTCTTCGATTCACCCCTCCACTTT
CDR3aa: CASSVAGFLFDSPLHF

j_gene: TRBJ2-1
d_gene: .
v_gene: TRBV13
abundance: .
CDR3nt: TGTGCCAGCAGCTTCAACAAGTATGAGCAGTTCTTC
CDR3aa: CASSFNKYEQFF

j_gene: TRBJ2-7
d_gene: TRBD1
v_gene: TRBV9
abundance: .
CDR3nt: TGTGCCAGCAGCTTCGGGACAGACCTCTACGAGCAGTACTTC
CDR3aa: CASSFGTDLYEQYF

j_gene: TRBJ2-7
d_gene: TRBD1
v_gene: TRBV14
abundance: .
CDR3nt: TGTGCCAGCAGCCGGAGGACAGGGGGCTACGAGCAGTACTTC
CDR3aa: CASSRRTGGYEQYF

j_gene: TRBJ2-1
d_gene: .
v_gene: TRBV3-1/TRBV3-2
abundance: .
CDR3nt: TGTGCCAGCAGCCTCACCGGAATCAATGAGCAGTTCTTC
CDR3aa: CASSLTGINEQFF

j_gene: TRBJ2-1
d_gene: .
v_gene: TRBV15
abundance: .
CDR3nt: TGTGCCACCAGCGCTGGGGACCTAGCGACATACAATGAGCAGTTCTTC
CDR3aa: CATSAGDLATYNEQFF

j_gene: TRBJ2-3
d_gene: .
v_gene: TRBV18
abundance: .
CDR3nt: TGTGCCAGCTCACCAGGTGTGGGAGATACGCAGTATTTT
CDR3aa: CASSPGVGDTQYF